The next 32 T cell receptor beta chains were all read from a single sample in a study of blood T cell repertoires in COVID-19. The protocol was immunoSEQ multiplex PCR, while the TCRdb copy is restricted to in-frame clones and leaves out a portion. In the table there are some 110,000 clones, 65% to 90% of which are singletons. Sequenced sample: peripheral blood. The source of these receptors is a man aged 60-69 years with acute or convalescent COVID-19.

The rearrangement uses TRBV2 and TRBJ1-2, with 9 bases matching TRBD1. CDR1 SNHLY and CDR2 FYNNEI come from the germline V gene. Trimming removed 3 bases from V and 4 bases from J; junction bases left unmatched: 6. The length of the CDR3 is 15 residues. CDR3 residues: CASSEPGTGPYGYTF. The DNA of the CDR3 is TGTGCCAGCAGTGAGCCCGGGACAGGGCCCTATGGCTACACCTTC.

The chain carries TRBV19 and TRBJ1-5; D ambiguous. V was clipped by 7 bases and J by 3 bases, with 10 bases between them. Germline V lookup: CDR1 LNHDA, CDR2 SQIVND (reference sequence). This CDR3 is 13 amino acids long. In nucleotides, the CDR3 is TGTGCCAGTACCCTCAGGTACAATCAGCCCCAGCATTTT. This codes for CASTLRYNQPQHF.

V is TRBV16 and J is TRBJ2-1; TRBD2 matches 8 bases. The length of the CDR3 is 14 residues. CDR1 is KGHSY, CDR2 FQNENV, per germline. Unmatched junction bases numbered 3, after V lost 4 bases and J lost 4 bases. The CDR3 DNA reads as TGTGCCAGCAGCCTCGGGAGGGATTACAATGAGCAGTTCTTC. It yields the protein CASSLGRDYNEQFF.

This clone was detected only once. J is TRBJ2-1 and V is TRBV28; 11 nucleotides line up with TRBD2. Germline assignment: CDR1 MDHEN and CDR2 SYDVKM. Trimming took 7 bases from V and 10 from J; bases not matched to a gene: 12. The CDR3 runs to 15 residues. DNA for the CDR3: TGTGCCAGCACCATCCTAGCGGGGGGATTCGGGGAGCAGTTCTTC. It codes for CASTILAGGFGEQFF.

This clone was detected only a few times. V and J are TRBV19 and TRBJ2-1, with 9 bases identical to TRBD2. Germline CDR1 reads LNHDA; CDR2 reads SQIVND (reference sequence). The junction had 6 bases not matched to a gene; V was cut back by 8 bases and J by 1 base. The length of the CDR3 is 15 residues. In DNA, the CDR3 is TGTGCCAGTTCCCCTAGCGGGATTTCCTACAATGAGCAGTTCTTC. This gives the protein CASSPSGISYNEQFF. The full variable domain, completed using reference TRBV19 and TRBJ2-1, is DGGITQSPKYLFRKEGQNVTLSCEQNLNHDAMYWYRQDPGQGLRLIYYSQIVNDFQKGDIAEGYSVSREKKESFPLTVTSAQKNPTAFYLCASSPSGISYNEQFFGPGTRLTVL.

The chain carries TRBV5-3 and TRBJ2-1, with 7 bases matching TRBD2. TRBV5-3 is recorded as an ORF, its role being uncertain. With V trimmed by 3 bases and J by 10 bases, 1 base remained unmatched. The CDR3 has 11 residues. DNA for the CDR3: TGTGCCAGAAGCTCCGGGGGGGAGCAGTTCTTC. Amino acids: CARSSGGEQFF.

A word on this clone: Other DNA sequences in the same sample also yield this CDR3. The chain uses TRBV11-3 and TRBJ1-2; maybe TRBD1 (6 bases). The V gene lost 3 bases and the J gene lost 4 bases, with 9 bases spanning the gap. Per the germline V gene, CDR1 is SGHNT and CDR2 is YENEEA. The CDR3 runs 13 residues. The CDR3 protein is CASSFQGSYGYTF. The CDR3 nucleotides read TGTGCCAGCAGCTTTCAGGGGTCCTATGGCTACACCTTC.

This sequence joins TRBV5-1 and TRBJ1-3; 7 bases align to TRBD1. Germline trimming cut 3 bases from V and 3 bases from J; bases unmatched to any gene: 6. This CDR3 is built from 15 residues. CDR1 is SGHRS and CDR2 is YFSETQ in the germline V gene. The CDR3 is CASSSETGIGNTIYF. DNA for the CDR3: TGCGCCAGCAGCTCCGAGACAGGGATTGGAAACACCATATATTTT.

The V gene is TRBV18, the J gene TRBJ2-1, with a possible D match to TRBD2 (5 bases). Germline loops: CDR1 KGHSH, CDR2 LQKENI. The CDR3 is 13 residues long. V lost 3 bases and J 12 bases, leaving 15 bases between the germline ends. CDR3 loop: CASSPIEREGQFF. In DNA, the CDR3 is TGTGCCAGCTCACCGATCGAAAGAGAGGGGCAGTTCTTC.

This chain connects TRBV2 to TRBJ1-4; D possibly corresponds to TRBD1 (6 bases). Germline assignment: CDR1 SNHLY and CDR2 FYNNEI. CDR3 length: 12 residues. Trimming took off 10 bases at V and 7 bases at J, with 13 bases between the two ends. The DNA of the CDR3 is TGTGCCACCCACAGGGAGGGTGAAAAACTGTTTTTT. This translates into CATHREGEKLFF.

The genes are TRBV19 and TRBJ2-1, with 10 nucleotides matching TRBD2. There are 19 residues in the CDR3. V lost 5 bases to trimming and J lost 0 bases; unmatched junction nucleotides: 13. Germline CDR1 and CDR2: LNHDA and SQIVND (reference sequence). CDR3: CASSAPSGGYRSSYNEQFF. The CDR3 region has the DNA TGTGCCAGTAGTGCCCCTAGCGGGGGCTACAGAAGCTCCTACAATGAGCAGTTCTTC. Full variable domain (outside the CDR3, taken from reference TRBV19 and TRBJ2-1): DGGITQSPKYLFRKEGQNVTLSCEQNLNHDAMYWYRQDPGQGLRLIYYSQIVNDFQKGDIAEGYSVSREKKESFPLTVTSAQKNPTAFYLCASSAPSGGYRSSYNEQFFGPGTRLTVL.

The V call is TRBV6-5, the J call TRBJ1-6; tentatively, D is TRBD1 (5 bases). The CDR3 covers 14 residues. Germline V gene lookup returns CDR1 MNHEY and CDR2 SVGAGI. Deletions cut 6 bases from V and 14 bases from J, with 20 bases between. The CDR3 is CASSEQGLIMALHF. DNA of the CDR3: TGTGCCAGCAGCGAGCAGGGTTTAATAATGGCCCTCCACTTT.

The chain combines TRBV3-1 (or the pseudogene TRBV3-2) with TRBJ2-7; D gene uncertain. The CDR3 extends over 13 amino acids. CDR1 LGHDT and CDR2 YNNKEL come from the germline V gene (reference sequence). Deletions cut 0 bases from V and 6 bases from J, with 9 bases between. The CDR3 loop reads CASSQDPGGEQYF. The CDR3 DNA follows: TGTGCCAGCAGCCAAGACCCGGGTGGCGAGCAGTACTTC.

The V and J genes are TRBV5-5 and TRBJ1-1, with D perhaps matching TRBD1 (6 bases). Germline V gene data show CDR1 as SGHKS and CDR2 as YYEKEE (reference sequence). The V gene lost 3 bases and the J gene lost 0 bases, with 12 bases spanning the gap. The CDR3 is 15 amino acids. CDR3 amino acids: CASSWRTAVNTEAFF. In DNA, the CDR3 is TGTGCCAGCAGCTGGAGGACAGCAGTGAACACTGAAGCTTTCTTT.

The chain employs TRBV7-3 and TRBJ2-1; TRBD2 aligns across 7 bases. The CDR3 sequence is 16 residues long. CDR1 is SGHTA, CDR2 FQGTGA, per germline. With V trimmed by 3 bases and J by 2 bases, 7 bases remained unmatched. The CDR3 loop is CASSLRRESPYNEQFF. CDR3 coding DNA: TGTGCCAGCAGCTTGAGGCGGGAGAGTCCCTACAATGAGCAGTTCTTC.

This chain links TRBV9 with TRBJ2-3, with 11 bases identical to TRBD2. Germline V gives CDR1 SGDLS, CDR2 YYNGEE. This CDR3 has 16 amino acids. J gave up 3 bases and V 2 bases, and 5 bases lay outside the gene matches. The CDR3 region has the DNA TGTGCCAGCAGCGTTTCCGGGACTAGCGGAACAGATACGCAGTATTTT. This gives the protein CASSVSGTSGTDTQYF.

The rearrangement joins TRBV5-1 to TRBJ2-5, with TRBD1 matching 8 bases. J was trimmed by 5 bases and V by 4 bases; bases with no gene match: 7. CDR3 size: 14 residues. Germline CDR1 is SGHRS and CDR2 is YFSETQ. The CDR3, as DNA: TGCGCCAGCAGCATCGGGACAGGTCATGAGACCCAGTACTTC. The encoded protein is CASSIGTGHETQYF. The full variable domain, completed using reference TRBV5-1 and TRBJ2-5, is KAGVTQTPRYLIKTRGQQVTLSCSPISGHRSVSWYQQTPGQGLQFLFEYFSETQRNKGNFPGRFSGRQFSNSRSEMNVSTLELGDSALYLCASSIGTGHETQYFGPGTRLLVL.

The chain couples TRBV3-1 (or the pseudogene TRBV3-2) to TRBJ2-3; 10 nucleotides line up with TRBD1. The germline CDR1 and CDR2 sequences are LGHDT and YNNKEL (reference sequence). The length of the CDR3 is 16 residues. The V gene end was trimmed by 1 base and the J gene end by 3 bases; junction bases not matched to a gene: 4. The CDR3 loop reads CASSQVTGGATDTQYF. The CDR3 DNA reads TGTGCCAGCAGCCAAGTGACAGGGGGCGCGACAGATACGCAGTATTTT.

The chain joins TRBV5-4 to TRBJ1-4; 7 bases fit TRBD1. The CDR3 has 14 amino acids. The J segment lost 2 bases and the V segment lost 4 bases, leaving 2 bases of the junction unmatched. The germline gives CDR1 SGHNT, CDR2 YYREEE (reference sequence). CDR3 amino acids: CASSPGQTNEKLFF. The CDR3 nucleotides are TGTGCCAGCAGCCCGGGACAGACTAATGAAAAACTGTTTTTT.

The rearrangement joins TRBV12-3 or TRBV12-4 to TRBJ1-1; a weak D match, TRBD1 (6 bases). Deletions cut 11 bases from V and 1 base from J, with 14 bases between. The CDR3 contains 13 residues. The CDR3 DNA is TGTGCCTGTCGCCGGGGGGCGAACACTGAAGCTTTCTTT. Translating gives CACRRGANTEAFF.

V is TRBV18 and J is TRBJ2-5; the D gene is possibly TRBD2 (5 bases). Trimming cost V 2 bases and J 7 bases, with 14 bases left between them. The germline V gene has CDR1 KGHSH and CDR2 LQKENI. The CDR3 loop spans 14 amino acids. The CDR3 loop reads CASSPVAGVRTQYF. The CDR3 DNA sequence: TGTGCCAGCTCACCAGTTGCCGGGGTGAGGACCCAGTACTTC.

V is TRBV7-2 and J is TRBJ2-3; 12 nucleotides line up with TRBD2. The CDR3 is made up of 16 amino acids. In germline, CDR1 is SGHTA, CDR2 FQGNSA. After removal of 1 base from V and 8 bases from J, the junction contained 7 bases not matched to a gene. The CDR3 coding sequence is TGTGCCAGCAGCTTAGGGCAGACTAGCGGGAGAGGTACGCAGTATTTT. Its translation: CASSLGQTSGRGTQYF.

The V and J genes are TRBV7-3 and TRBJ2-1; 11 bases are shared with TRBD2. V shed 4 bases and J 8 bases; nucleotides not matched to a gene: 7. Germline V lookup: CDR1 SGHTA, CDR2 FQGTGA. The CDR3 runs 15 residues. CDR3 sequence reads: CASSSTTSGIDEQFF. The CDR3 coding sequence is TGTGCCAGCAGCTCAACGACTAGCGGGATAGATGAGCAGTTCTTC.

The rearrangement uses TRBV24-1 and TRBJ2-3, with TRBD1 identical over 9 bases. Germline CDR1 KGHDR, CDR2 SFDVKD. CDR3 length: 18 amino acids. V shed 7 bases, J shed 2 bases, and the junction held 15 bases outside the gene matches. The CDR3 protein is CATRTLSPGQGITDTQYF. CDR3 DNA sequence: TGTGCCACCAGGACCCTTTCTCCTGGACAGGGGATCACAGATACGCAGTATTTT.

The chain has TRBV9 and TRBJ2-7; 13 bases agree with TRBD2. Germline lookup yields CDR1 SGDLS and CDR2 YYNGEE. V gave up 4 bases and J gave up 5 bases; unmatched junction bases: 6. This CDR3 has 15 amino acids. The CDR3 region is CASSPGGTSGNEQYF. The CDR3, as DNA: TGTGCCAGCAGCCCGGGGGGGACTAGCGGGAACGAGCAGTACTTC. The entire variable domain, with the rest obtained from reference TRBV9 and TRBJ2-7, is as follows: DSGVTQTPKHLITATGQRVTLRCSPRSGDLSVYWYQQSLDQGLQFLIQYYNGEERAKGNILERFSAQQFPDLHSELNLSSLELGDSALYFCASSPGGTSGNEQYFGPGTRLTVT.

J is TRBJ1-5 and V is TRBV27, with TRBD1 matching over 11 bases. V lost 7 bases and J lost 5; bases outside the gene matches: 4. Per germline, CDR1 MNHEY and CDR2 SMNVEV (reference sequence). There are 14 residues in the CDR3. The chain's CDR3 is CASKKGQGDQPQHF. CDR3 DNA sequence: TGTGCCAGCAAAAAGGGACAGGGGGATCAGCCCCAGCATTTT.

The chain recombines TRBV10-2 with TRBJ2-5, with TRBD2 identical over 11 bases. With V trimmed by 3 bases and J by 5 bases, 2 bases remained unmatched. CDR3 length: 14 amino acids. Germline lookup yields CDR1 WSHSY and CDR2 SAAADI. This chain's CDR3 is CASSDWTSGETQYF. CDR3 sequence (DNA): TGCGCCAGCAGTGATTGGACTAGCGGGGAGACCCAGTACTTC.

V gene TRBV7-2 combines with J gene TRBJ2-1; TRBD1 matches 9 bases. J was trimmed by 12 bases and V by 0 bases; bases with no gene match: 18. The CDR3 contains 18 residues. Germline CDR1 and CDR2: SGHTA and FQGNSA. CDR3 residues: CASSLALRQGEKSRVQFF. Written as DNA, the CDR3 is TGTGCCAGCAGCTTAGCGCTAAGACAGGGGGAAAAAAGTAGAGTGCAGTTCTTC. The full variable domain, rest sourced from reference TRBV7-2 and TRBJ2-1, is GAGVSQSPSNKVTEKGKDVELRCDPISGHTALYWYRQSLGQGLEFLIYFQGNSAPDKSGLPSDRFSAERTGGSVSTLTIQRTQQEDSAVYLCASSLALRQGEKSRVQFFGPGTRLTVL.

V usage is TRBV7-8 and J usage is TRBJ1-5, with 8 bases aligning to TRBD1. The CDR3 sequence is 13 residues long. V lost 5 bases, J lost 7 bases, and 4 bases stayed unmatched. Germline loops: CDR1 SGHVS, CDR2 FQNEAQ. The CDR3 is CASSGTGGQPQHF. The DNA for the CDR3 is TGTGCCAGCAGCGGGACAGGAGGACAGCCCCAGCATTTT.

DNA of the CDR3: TGTGCCAGCAGTTCAGGGGCTTGGGACAATGAGCAGTTCTTC. It encodes CASSSGAWDNEQFF. The gene calls are TRBV6-5 and TRBJ2-1, with a tentative D call TRBD1 (6 bases). V gave up 4 bases and J gave up 5 bases, with 12 bases separating them. This CDR3 spans 14 amino acids. The germline V gene encodes CDR1 MNHEY and CDR2 SVGAGI.

The chain recombines TRBV7-9 with TRBJ2-1; 8 nucleotides agree with TRBD2. Germline CDR1 and CDR2: SEHNR and FQNEAQ (reference sequence). The CDR3 is made up of 12 amino acids. The junction had 4 bases not matched to a gene; V was cut back by 5 bases and J by 10 bases. CDR3 sequence reads: CASSPGLVEQFF. CDR3 nucleotides: TGTGCCAGCAGCCCGGGACTAGTCGAGCAGTTCTTC.

The J gene is TRBJ2-4, the V gene TRBV5-5; TRBD1 agrees at 8 bases. With V trimmed by 2 bases and J by 16 bases, 14 bases remained unmatched. This CDR3 is 14 amino acids long. CDR1 is SGHKS, CDR2 YYEKEE, per germline (reference sequence). DNA for the CDR3: TGTGCCAGCAGCTTTCTTCCGGACAGGGTGGGGGCCTACTTC. Protein: CASSFLPDRVGAYF.